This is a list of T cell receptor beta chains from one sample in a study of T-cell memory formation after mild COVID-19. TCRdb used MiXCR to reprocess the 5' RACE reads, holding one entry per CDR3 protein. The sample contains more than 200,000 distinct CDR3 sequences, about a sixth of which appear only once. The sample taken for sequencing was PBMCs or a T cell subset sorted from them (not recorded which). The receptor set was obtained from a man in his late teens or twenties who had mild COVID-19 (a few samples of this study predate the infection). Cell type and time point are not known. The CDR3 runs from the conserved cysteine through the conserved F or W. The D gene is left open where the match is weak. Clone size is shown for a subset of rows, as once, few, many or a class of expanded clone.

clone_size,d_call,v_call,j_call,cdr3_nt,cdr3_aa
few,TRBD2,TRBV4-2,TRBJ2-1,TGTGCCAGCAGCAACTACCAGCGGGGGGGTATCCATGAGCAGTTCTTC,CASSNYQRGGIHEQFF
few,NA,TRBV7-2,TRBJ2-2,TGTGCCAGCAGCTTACTGACGAGCACCGGGGAGCTGTTTTTT,CASSLLTSTGELFF
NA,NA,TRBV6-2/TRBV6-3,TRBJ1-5,TGTGCCAGCAGCCCCACACAGGGTTATCAGCCCCAGCATTTT,CASSPTQGYQPQHF
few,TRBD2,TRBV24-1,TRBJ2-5,TGTGCCACCAGTGATTTGCGCGGCGGGGGGCCGGGAGAGACCCAGTACTTC,CATSDLRGGGPGETQYF
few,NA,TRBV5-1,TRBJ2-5,TGCGCCAGCAGCTTGGTATTAGGAGGCAACCAAGAGACCCAGTACTTC,CASSLVLGGNQETQYF
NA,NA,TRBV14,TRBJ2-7,TGTGCCAGCAGCCAAGTCTGGGGCGGACACTACGAGCAGTACTTC,CASSQVWGGHYEQYF
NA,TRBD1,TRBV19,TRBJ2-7,TGTGCCAGTAGTAAAGGGGGCGCTTTTTACGAGCAGTACTTC,CASSKGGAFYEQYF
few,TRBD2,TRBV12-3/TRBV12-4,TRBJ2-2,TGTGCCAGCAGCTTGACTAGCGGGAGGACCGGGGAGCTGTTTTTT,CASSLTSGRTGELFF
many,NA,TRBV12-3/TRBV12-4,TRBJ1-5,TGTGCCAGCAGTCCCGTTGTATTAGGTCAGCCCCAGCATTTT,CASSPVVLGQPQHF
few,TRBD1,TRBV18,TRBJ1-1,TGTGCCAGCTCACCGGCCGGGACAGGGTGGACTGAAGCTTTCTTT,CASSPAGTGWTEAFF
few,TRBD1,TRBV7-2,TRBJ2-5,TGTGCCAGCACCCCCCGACAGGGGGCACAAGAGACCCAGTACTTC,CASTPRQGAQETQYF
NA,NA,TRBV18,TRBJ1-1,TGTGCCAGCTCACCAGGGGTAAATCCGAACACTGAAGCTTTCTTT,CASSPGVNPNTEAFF
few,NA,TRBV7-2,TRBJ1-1,TGTGCCAGCAGCTTAGCTGTAACAGGGAACACTGAAGCTTTCTTT,CASSLAVTGNTEAFF
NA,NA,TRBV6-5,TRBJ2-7,TGTGCCAGCACTCTAGGCAGGGGCGGCGAGCAGTACTTC,CASTLGRGGEQYF
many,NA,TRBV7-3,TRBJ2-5,TGTGCCAGCAGCTTATTGGGCCAAGAGACCCAGTACTTC,CASSLLGQETQYF
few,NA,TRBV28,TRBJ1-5,TGTGCCAGCTCCGGGGGGGGGTATCGCAATCAGCCCCAGCATTTT,CASSGGGYRNQPQHF
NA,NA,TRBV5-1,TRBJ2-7,TGCGCCAGCAGCTTGGCCTTTCAGGCTAACGAGCAGTACTTC,CASSLAFQANEQYF
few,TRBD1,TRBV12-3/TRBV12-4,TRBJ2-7,TGTGCCAGCAGCGGCGACAGGGGCTACGAGCAGTACTTC,CASSGDRGYEQYF
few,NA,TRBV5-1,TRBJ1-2,TGCGCCAGCAGCTTGGCCGGGGAAAATGGCTACACCTTC,CASSLAGENGYTF
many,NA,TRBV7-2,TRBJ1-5,TGTGCCAGCAGCTTAGCGTGGAATCAGCCCCAGCATTTT,CASSLAWNQPQHF
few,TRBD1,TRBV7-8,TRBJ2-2,TGTGCCAGCAGCGGGACAGGGGGCTACACCGGGGAGCTGTTTTTT,CASSGTGGYTGELFF
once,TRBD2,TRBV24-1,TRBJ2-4,TGTGCCACCAGTGATCCCGGGGGGACGGGTAACATTCAGTACTTC,CATSDPGGTGNIQYF
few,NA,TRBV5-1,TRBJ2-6,TGCGCCAGCAGCTTGGATGGGTCTGGGGCCAACGTCCTGACTTTC,CASSLDGSGANVLTF
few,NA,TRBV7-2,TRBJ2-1,TGTGCCAGCAGAGTCACCGGGACCGATTACAATGAGCAGTTCTTC,CASRVTGTDYNEQFF
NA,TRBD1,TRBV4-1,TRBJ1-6,TGCGCCAGCAGCCCACCGCGGACAGGGATTAATTCACCCCTCCACTTT,CASSPPRTGINSPLHF
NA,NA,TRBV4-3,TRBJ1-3,TGCGCCAGCAGCCAAGTACGCGGAGGAAACACCATATATTTT,CASSQVRGGNTIYF
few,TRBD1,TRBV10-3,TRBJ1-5,TGTGCCATCAGTGGGGGACAGGGGGATCAGCCCCAGCATTTT,CAISGGQGDQPQHF
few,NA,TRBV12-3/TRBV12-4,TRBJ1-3,TGTGCCAGCAGTTTACCCAGCCTTGGAAACACCATATATTTT,CASSLPSLGNTIYF
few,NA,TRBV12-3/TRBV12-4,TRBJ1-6,TGTGCCAGCAGCCTCGACAGGTATAATTCACCCCTCCACTTT,CASSLDRYNSPLHF
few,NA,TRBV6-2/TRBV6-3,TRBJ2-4,TGTGCCAGCAGGAAGGGGAGCATTCAGTACTTC,CASRKGSIQYF
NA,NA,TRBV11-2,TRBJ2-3,TGTGCCAGCAGCTCCTTAAGGAGGGAGTCTAGCACAGATACGCAGTATTTT,CASSSLRRESSTDTQYF
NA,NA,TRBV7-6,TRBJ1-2,TGTGCCAGCAGCTTAGCTCCCCCTGGGGGGTACCCCAACTATGGCTACACCTTC,CASSLAPPGGYPNYGYTF
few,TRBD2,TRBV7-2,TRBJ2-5,TGTGCCACTCAGTCCGGGGGGGCCGGGGAGACCCAGTACTTC,CATQSGGAGETQYF
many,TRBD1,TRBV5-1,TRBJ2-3,TGCGCCAGCAGCCCCCAGGGGGCCCCAGATACGCAGTATTTT,CASSPQGAPDTQYF
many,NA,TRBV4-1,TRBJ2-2,TGCGCCAGCAGCCAGTACCCGGTAGGGGAGCTGTTTTTT,CASSQYPVGELFF
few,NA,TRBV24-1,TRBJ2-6,TGTGCCACCAGGCCCACCAGGGGGGCCAACGTCCTGACTTTC,CATRPTRGANVLTF
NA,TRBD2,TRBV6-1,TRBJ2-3,TGTGCCAGCAGTGTTAGCGGGGGGGCCCAAGATACGCAGTATTTT,CASSVSGGAQDTQYF
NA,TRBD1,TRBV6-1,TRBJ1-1,TGTGCCAGCACTGTCCCCGAGGGACAGATAAACACTGAAGCTTTCTTT,CASTVPEGQINTEAFF
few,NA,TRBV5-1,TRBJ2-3,TGCGCCAGCAGCTTGGCAATACCACCGGATACGCAGTATTTT,CASSLAIPPDTQYF
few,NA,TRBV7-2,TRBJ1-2,TGTGCCAGCAGCGTAGACAGGAACTATGGCTACACCTTC,CASSVDRNYGYTF
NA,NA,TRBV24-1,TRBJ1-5,TGTGCCACCAGTGATCAAGGGAGGGATCGGAATCAGCCCCAGCATTTT,CATSDQGRDRNQPQHF
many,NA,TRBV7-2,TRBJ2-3,TGTGCCAGCAGCCCCTACACCACAGATACGCAGTATTTT,CASSPYTTDTQYF
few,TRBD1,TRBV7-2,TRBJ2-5,TGTGCCAGCAGCTTGTCGACAGGGGTGGGGCAAGAGACCCAGTACTTC,CASSLSTGVGQETQYF
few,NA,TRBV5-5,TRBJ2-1,TGTGCCAGCAGCTATGTGAATGAGCAGTTCTTC,CASSYVNEQFF
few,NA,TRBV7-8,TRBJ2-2,TGTGCCAGCAGCTCCAAGGAGGGGCTGGTCACCGGGGAGCTGTTTTTT,CASSSKEGLVTGELFF
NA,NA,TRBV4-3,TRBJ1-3,TGCGCCAGCAGCCAAGTCGCGGCGGTAGCCTCTGGAAACACCATATATTTT,CASSQVAAVASGNTIYF
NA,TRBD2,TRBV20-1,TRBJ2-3,TGCAGTGCTAGCACTAGCGGGGCGAAAGATACGCAGTATTTT,CSASTSGAKDTQYF
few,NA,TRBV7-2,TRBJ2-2,TGTGCCAGCAGCTCTTCAGGGGGGATCGGGGAGCTGTTTTTT,CASSSSGGIGELFF
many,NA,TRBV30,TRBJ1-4,TGTGCCTGGAGTTCGGGTCGGGCAGGGCCTAATGAAAAACTGTTTTTT,CAWSSGRAGPNEKLFF
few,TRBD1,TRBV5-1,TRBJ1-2,TGCGCCAGTGAACCCGGGACAGGGGGCGATAACTATGGCTACACCTTC,CASEPGTGGDNYGYTF
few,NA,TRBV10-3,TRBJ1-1,TGTGCCATCAGTGAGCCGCAGGGACGAGCTTTCTTT,CAISEPQGRAFF
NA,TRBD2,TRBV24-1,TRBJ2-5,TGTGCCACCAGTGATTGGGGTGCGGGGGAACCAATCGAAGAGACCCAGTACTTC,CATSDWGAGEPIEETQYF